This T cell receptor beta chain was retrieved from a study of blood T cell repertoires in COVID-19. Original data processing: Counts of nucleated cells, estimated from reference gene primer amplification, were obtained. Clones were sequenced by immunoSEQ multiplex PCR, and TCRdb holds only the in-frame ones, with some missing. The DNA was the basis for D and trimming; V, J and clone size are from that table. This table has about 140,000 clones, roughly 90% appearing once. Germline V gene sequence: CDR1 SGHNT, CDR2 YENEEA. This CDR3 comprises 14 residues. V was clipped by 0 bases and J by 5 bases, with 8 bases between them.

The sequence was collected from a woman aged 45-65 years with acute or convalescent COVID-19. The sample consisted of peripheral blood. The V and J genes are TRBV11-3 and TRBJ2-4, with D maybe TRBD2 (6 bases). DNA for the CDR3: TGTGCCAGCAGCTTAGACAGGGAGGAAAACATTCAGTACTTC. It codes for CASSLDREENIQYF.